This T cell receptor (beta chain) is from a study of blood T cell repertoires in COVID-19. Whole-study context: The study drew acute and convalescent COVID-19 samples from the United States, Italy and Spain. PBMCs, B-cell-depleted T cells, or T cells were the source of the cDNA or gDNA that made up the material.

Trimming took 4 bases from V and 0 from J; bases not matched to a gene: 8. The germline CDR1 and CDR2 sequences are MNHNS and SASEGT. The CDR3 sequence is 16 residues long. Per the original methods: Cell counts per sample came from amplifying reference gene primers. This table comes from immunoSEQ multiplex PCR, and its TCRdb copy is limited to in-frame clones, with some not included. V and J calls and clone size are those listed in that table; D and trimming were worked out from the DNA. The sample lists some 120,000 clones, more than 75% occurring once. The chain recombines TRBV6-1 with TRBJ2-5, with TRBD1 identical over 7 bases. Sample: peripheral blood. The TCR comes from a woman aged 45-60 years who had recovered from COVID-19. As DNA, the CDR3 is TGTGCCAGCAGTGGCCGGGACAGTACGTACCAAGAGACCCAGTACTTC. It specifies CASSGRDSTYQETQYF.